Listed below are T cell receptor beta chains from one sample, sequenced in a study of cytomegalovirus exposure and HLA in healthy donors. This table comes from immunoSEQ multiplex PCR, and its TCRdb copy is limited to in-frame clones, with some not included. The sample has about 44,000 clones, 93% seen once. Sequencing was done on a sample of PBMCs. These TCRs come from a woman aged 18-29 years in good health and CMV-seronegative. Both conserved end residues are part of each CDR3. The order of the fields is J gene, clone size, D gene, V gene, CDR3 protein, CDR3 DNA. D genes are given only for firm matches. Clone size is stated in some rows and not others, as once, few, many or a class when expanded.

J gene: TRBJ1-1; clone size: .; D gene: .; V gene: TRBV6-5; CDR3 protein: CASRIGGGNTEAFF; CDR3 DNA: TGTGCCAGCAGGATAGGGGGTGGGAACACTGAAGCTTTCTTT
J gene: TRBJ1-6; clone size: .; D gene: TRBD1; V gene: TRBV19; CDR3 protein: CASSSPGQGAGSPLHF; CDR3 DNA: TGTGCCAGTAGTTCACCGGGACAGGGGGCTGGTTCACCCCTCCACTTT
J gene: TRBJ2-1; clone size: .; D gene: .; V gene: TRBV4-2; CDR3 protein: CASSIGRYSYNEQFF; CDR3 DNA: TGTGCCAGCAGTATCGGGAGATACTCCTACAATGAGCAGTTCTTC
J gene: TRBJ1-2; clone size: .; D gene: TRBD1; V gene: TRBV19; CDR3 protein: CASSRDRVYYGYTF; CDR3 DNA: TGTGCCAGTAGCCGGGACAGGGTTTACTATGGCTACACCTTC
J gene: TRBJ2-2; clone size: .; D gene: .; V gene: TRBV6-4; CDR3 protein: CASSAGGGTGELFF; CDR3 DNA: TGTGCCAGCAGTGCGGGGGGCGGCACCGGGGAGCTGTTTTTT
J gene: TRBJ1-1; clone size: .; D gene: .; V gene: TRBV5-1; CDR3 protein: CASSDRRSAEAFF; CDR3 DNA: TGCGCCAGCAGCGACAGAAGGAGCGCTGAAGCTTTCTTT
J gene: TRBJ2-7; clone size: .; D gene: TRBD1; V gene: TRBV6-5; CDR3 protein: CASGGQGASYEQYF; CDR3 DNA: TGTGCCAGCGGGGGACAGGGTGCTTCCTACGAGCAGTACTTC
J gene: TRBJ1-1; clone size: .; D gene: TRBD1; V gene: TRBV6-1; CDR3 protein: CASSEGQGTGEAFF; CDR3 DNA: TGTGCCAGCAGTGAAGGACAGGGGACGGGAGAAGCTTTCTTT
J gene: TRBJ2-5; clone size: .; D gene: TRBD1; V gene: TRBV28; CDR3 protein: CASTWGQFGSSVQYF; CDR3 DNA: TGTGCCAGCACCTGGGGACAGTTTGGCTCCAGCGTCCAGTACTTC
J gene: TRBJ2-7; clone size: .; D gene: TRBD2; V gene: TRBV27; CDR3 protein: CASSLVGRSSYEQYF; CDR3 DNA: TGTGCCAGCAGTTTAGTCGGGAGGAGCTCCTACGAGCAGTACTTC
J gene: TRBJ1-6; clone size: few; D gene: .; V gene: TRBV4-1; CDR3 protein: CASSQDTLSYNSPLHF; CDR3 DNA: TGCGCCAGCAGCCAAGATACACTATCCTATAATTCACCCCTCCACTTT
J gene: TRBJ2-7; clone size: .; D gene: TRBD1; V gene: TRBV4-2; CDR3 protein: CASSFRTGVPDYEQYF; CDR3 DNA: TGTGCCAGCAGCTTCCGAACAGGGGTGCCTGACTACGAGCAGTACTTC
J gene: TRBJ1-2; clone size: .; D gene: TRBD1; V gene: TRBV7-6; CDR3 protein: CASSLASAGGSYGYTF; CDR3 DNA: TGTGCCAGCAGCTTAGCTTCGGCAGGGGGCTCCTATGGCTACACCTTC
J gene: TRBJ1-4; clone size: once; D gene: .; V gene: TRBV5-1; CDR3 protein: CASSLVGEPNEKLFF; CDR3 DNA: TGCGCCAGCAGCTTGGTCGGGGAGCCTAACGAAAAACTGTTTTTT
J gene: TRBJ2-7; clone size: .; D gene: TRBD2; V gene: TRBV28; CDR3 protein: CASRLAGSPPYEQYF; CDR3 DNA: TGTGCCAGCCGACTAGCGGGATCACCCCCCTACGAGCAGTACTTC
J gene: TRBJ1-1; clone size: .; D gene: .; V gene: TRBV10-1; CDR3 protein: CASRQGLNTEAFF; CDR3 DNA: TGCGCCAGCAGACAGGGACTGAACACTGAAGCTTTCTTT
J gene: TRBJ2-3; clone size: .; D gene: TRBD2; V gene: TRBV27; CDR3 protein: CASSFKASGISKTDTQYF; CDR3 DNA: TGTGCCAGCAGTTTTAAGGCTAGCGGGATCTCTAAGACAGATACGCAGTATTTT
J gene: TRBJ2-1; clone size: .; D gene: .; V gene: TRBV28; CDR3 protein: CASKDSLQGSDNEQFF; CDR3 DNA: TGTGCCAGCAAAGATTCTCTTCAGGGTTCTGACAATGAGCAGTTCTTC
J gene: TRBJ1-6; clone size: once; D gene: TRBD1; V gene: TRBV2; CDR3 protein: CATGTGQARSPLHF; CDR3 DNA: TGTGCCACGGGGACAGGACAGGCTCGTTCACCCCTCCACTTT
J gene: TRBJ2-2; clone size: once; D gene: .; V gene: TRBV11-2; CDR3 protein: CASSLELGTQNTGELFF; CDR3 DNA: TGTGCCAGCAGCTTAGAGCTCGGGACACAGAACACCGGGGAGCTGTTTTTT
J gene: TRBJ1-2; clone size: medium-sized; D gene: .; V gene: TRBV6-1; CDR3 protein: CASSEGGHYGYTF; CDR3 DNA: TGTGCCAGCAGTGAGGGGGGACACTATGGCTACACCTTC
J gene: TRBJ2-5; clone size: .; D gene: TRBD2; V gene: TRBV5-1; CDR3 protein: CASSLGLAGGETQYF; CDR3 DNA: TGCGCCAGCAGCTTGGGGCTAGCGGGAGGAGAGACCCAGTACTTC
J gene: TRBJ1-2; clone size: .; D gene: .; V gene: TRBV20-1; CDR3 protein: CSASGDRGYTF; CDR3 DNA: TGCAGTGCTAGTGGAGACAGGGGCTACACCTTC
J gene: TRBJ2-7; clone size: once; D gene: .; V gene: TRBV15; CDR3 protein: CATSRDRGNYEQYF; CDR3 DNA: TGTGCCACCAGCAGAGATCGGGGGAACTACGAGCAGTACTTC
J gene: TRBJ2-1; clone size: once; D gene: TRBD2; V gene: TRBV18; CDR3 protein: CASSPRLAGGTYNEQFF; CDR3 DNA: TGTGCCAGCTCACCCAGGCTAGCGGGTGGGACCTACAATGAGCAGTTCTTC
J gene: TRBJ2-1; clone size: .; D gene: .; V gene: TRBV27; CDR3 protein: CASSFSASSYNEQFF; CDR3 DNA: TGTGCCAGCAGCTTCTCCGCGAGCTCCTACAATGAGCAGTTCTTC
J gene: TRBJ1-2; clone size: once; D gene: TRBD1; V gene: TRBV7-9; CDR3 protein: CASSLGQGASGYTF; CDR3 DNA: TGTGCCAGCAGCTTAGGACAGGGAGCCTCTGGCTACACCTTC
J gene: TRBJ2-3; clone size: .; D gene: TRBD2; V gene: TRBV5-1; CDR3 protein: CASSPGLAPDTQYF; CDR3 DNA: TGCGCCAGCAGCCCCGGACTAGCGCCAGATACGCAGTATTTT
J gene: TRBJ1-2; clone size: .; D gene: .; V gene: TRBV5-6; CDR3 protein: CASSPKANYGYTF; CDR3 DNA: TGTGCCAGCAGCCCAAAAGCCAACTATGGCTACACCTTC
J gene: TRBJ2-1; clone size: .; D gene: .; V gene: TRBV28; CDR3 protein: CASSFHTGYNEQFF; CDR3 DNA: TGTGCCAGCAGTTTTCATACAGGGTACAATGAGCAGTTCTTC
J gene: TRBJ1-1; clone size: .; D gene: .; V gene: TRBV5-1; CDR3 protein: CASSPEGRDTEAFF; CDR3 DNA: TGCGCCAGCAGCCCGGAGGGCCGTGACACTGAAGCTTTCTTT
J gene: TRBJ1-2; clone size: .; D gene: TRBD1; V gene: TRBV5-1; CDR3 protein: CASSLEGADYGYTF; CDR3 DNA: TGCGCCAGCAGCTTGGAGGGGGCAGACTATGGCTACACCTTC